This T cell receptor (beta chain) was recovered during a study of blood T cell repertoires in COVID-19. On the study more broadly: Researchers got acute and convalescent COVID-19 samples from the United States, Italy and Spain. PBMCs, B-cell-depleted T cells, or T cells provided the cDNA or gDNA that made up the material.

Methods used by the authors: Reference gene primer amplification yielded estimated nucleated cell counts. Measured with immunoSEQ multiplex PCR; TCRdb has only the in-frame clones, and not every one. From that table come the V and J calls and clone size; the DNA was used to work out D and trimming. The sample shows over 50,000 clones, roughly 77% of them seen only once. The CDR3 loop spans 16 amino acids. J lost 5 bases, V lost 6 bases, and 8 bases had no gene match. Germline V gene lookup returns CDR1 SGHTA and CDR2 FQGNSA. This chain joins TRBV7-2 and TRBJ2-1; TRBD1 matches 12 bases. The sequencing sample was made of peripheral blood. The clonotype comes from a man of 80 years or more with acute or convalescent COVID-19. The CDR3 is CASRKSGTGGHNEQFF. The CDR3 bases are TGTGCCAGCAGGAAATCCGGGACAGGGGGCCACAATGAGCAGTTCTTC.